These 28 T cell receptor beta chains originate from one sample sequenced in a study of shared clonotypes between healthy human individuals. Repertoires were generated with immunoSEQ multiplex PCR, while TCRdb's copy carries only in-frame clones and drops some. Here the sample spans hundreds of thousands of clones, 55% to 75% being singletons. Sequencing input: memory CD4+ T cells sorted from blood. Specified subset: CD45RA-negative fraction. These receptors all come from a woman aged 25-40 years in good health.

The V and J genes are TRBV29-1 and TRBJ2-3, with D perhaps TRBD1 (6 bases). The V end was cut by 7 bases, the J end by 4 bases, with 15 bases between. The CDR3 sequence is 13 residues long. Germline loops: CDR1 SQVTM, CDR2 ANQGSEA. The CDR3 coding sequence is TGCAGCGCGGAAAAACAGGGTGCAGATACGCAGTATTTT. Its translation: CSAEKQGADTQYF.

The J gene is TRBJ2-2, the V gene TRBV5-1; D is unclear. CDR1 is SGHRS and CDR2 is YFSETQ in the germline V gene. The CDR3 runs 13 residues. V was trimmed by 1 base and J by 5 bases, leaving 6 bases between them. In nucleotides, the CDR3 is TGCGCCAGCAGCTTGATGACAACCGGGGAGCTGTTTTTT. This codes for CASSLMTTGELFF.

This chain links TRBV2 with TRBJ2-7; D perhaps matches TRBD2 (6 bases). This CDR3 spans 14 amino acids. The germline CDR1 and CDR2 sequences are SNHLY and FYNNEI. The V end was cut by 8 bases, the J end by 4 bases, with 18 bases between. CDR3 sequence reads: CASENLGGTYEQYF. The CDR3, as DNA: TGTGCCAGCGAAAATCTGGGGGGAACGTACGAGCAGTACTTC.

The rearrangement joins TRBV6-1 to TRBJ2-1; possible D gene TRBD2, 6 bases. Germline-derived CDR1 and CDR2 are MNHNS and SASEGT. The CDR3 spans 15 residues. V lost 5 bases to trimming and J lost 12 bases, with 23 bases between them. This CDR3 is CASSTGTSSAQRQFF. The CDR3 DNA sequence: TGTGCCAGCAGTACCGGGACTTCCTCCGCGCAACGGCAGTTCTTC.

The chain recombines TRBV5-1 with TRBJ2-3; TRBD1 matches 7 bases. V trimming: 4 bases; J trimming: 6 bases; junction bases outside the gene matches: 11. The CDR3 is 15 amino acids. CDR1 and CDR2 from the germline V gene are SGHRS and YFSETQ. This CDR3 is CASSASDRYYDTQYF. The CDR3 DNA is TGCGCCAGCAGCGCTTCGGACAGGTATTACGATACGCAGTATTTT.

This rearrangement joins TRBV4-2 to TRBJ1-1, with D tentatively TRBD1 (6 bases). The V end was cut by 4 bases, the J end by 5 bases, with 11 bases between. The germline CDR1 and CDR2 sequences are LGHNA and YNFKEQ. The CDR3 consists of 13 residues. The CDR3 is CASSPDQGTEAFF. DNA for the CDR3: TGTGCCAGCAGCCCAGATCAGGGGACTGAAGCTTTCTTT.

This clone has more than one count but fewer than ten. The V call is TRBV7-2, the J call TRBJ2-7; 9 bases line up with TRBD2. The trim removed 0 bases at V and 7 bases at J, leaving 4 bases unmatched. Germline V gene data show CDR1 as SGHTA and CDR2 as FQGNSA. This CDR3 region has 14 residues. The CDR3, as DNA: TGTGCCAGCAGCTTAGCTAGCGGGAGTTGGGAGCAGTACTTC. Residues: CASSLASGSWEQYF.

This clone was seen many times. This rearrangement joins TRBV5-4 to TRBJ2-5; D uncertain. This CDR3 contains 14 residues. Germline V gives CDR1 SGHNT, CDR2 YYREEE (reference sequence). Trimming took 3 bases from V and 1 from J, leaving 10 bases between them. The CDR3 is CASSSSLFQETQYF. The CDR3 coding sequence is TGTGCCAGCAGCTCCTCCCTTTTCCAAGAGACCCAGTACTTC.

The V and J genes are TRBV13 and TRBJ2-3, with TRBD2 matching over 9 bases. CDR3 length: 16 residues. The V and J ends lost 2 bases and 4 bases, in that order; junction bases with no gene match: 7. The germline V gene has CDR1 PRHDT and CDR2 FYEKMQ (reference sequence). The CDR3 sequence is CASSLWSSGSPDTQYF. DNA for the CDR3: TGTGCCAGCAGCTTATGGAGTAGCGGGAGCCCAGATACGCAGTATTTT.

The CDR3 region is CARGALGANVLTF. The CDR3, as DNA: TGTGCCAGAGGGGCGCTTGGGGCCAACGTCCTGACTTTC. This chain uses TRBV2 with TRBJ2-6, with D tentatively TRBD1 (5 bases). The V gene's germline CDR1 is SNHLY and CDR2 FYNNEI. The CDR3 is made up of 13 amino acids. Trimming cost V 9 bases and J 3 bases, with 9 bases left between them.

The chain combines TRBV2 with TRBJ2-7; 10 nucleotides align to TRBD2. The length of the CDR3 is 15 residues. Germline lookup yields CDR1 SNHLY and CDR2 FYNNEI. The V segment lost 1 base and the J segment 2 bases; nucleotides outside the gene matches: 2. This chain's CDR3 is CASSEVTSGAYEQYF. Here the CDR3 DNA reads TGTGCCAGCAGTGAAGTAACTAGCGGGGCCTACGAGCAGTACTTC. Looking up the rest from reference TRBV2 and TRBJ2-7 gives the full variable domain: EPEVTQTPSHQVTQMGQEVILRCVPISNHLYFYWYRQILGQKVEFLVSFYNNEISEKSEIFDDQFSVERPDGSNFTLKIRSTKLEDSAMYFCASSEVTSGAYEQYFGPGTRLTVT.

The J gene is TRBJ1-4, the V gene TRBV28; D is ambiguous. The V and J ends lost 5 bases and 0 bases respectively, with 7 bases between them. CDR3 size: 14 residues. Per the germline V gene, CDR1 is MDHEN and CDR2 is SYDVKM. CDR3 in amino acids: CASSRWPTNEKLFF. The CDR3 DNA reads as TGTGCCAGCAGTCGATGGCCAACTAATGAAAAACTGTTTTTT.

A single count supports this clone. The gene calls are TRBV5-1 and TRBJ2-3, with TRBD2 as a possible D gene (6 bases). The CDR3 consists of 13 residues. In germline, CDR1 is SGHRS, CDR2 YFSETQ. Trimming shortened V by 2 bases and J by 4 bases, and 8 bases separated the two germline ends. CDR3 bases: TGCGCCAGCAGCTTCGCGGGGTCAGATACGCAGTATTTT. As protein: CASSFAGSDTQYF.

V gene TRBV10-3 combines with J gene TRBJ2-1, with 8 bases that match TRBD2. V trimming: 3 bases; J trimming: 7 bases; junction bases outside the gene matches: 5. The CDR3 is 14 amino acids. Germline CDR1 ENHRY, CDR2 SYGVKD. The CDR3 sequence is CAISDDGRGNEQFF. The CDR3 DNA reads TGTGCCATCAGTGACGACGGGAGGGGAAATGAGCAGTTCTTC.

This clone has more than one count but fewer than ten. The rearrangement uses TRBV28 and TRBJ2-1; maybe TRBD2 (5 bases). The V end was cut by 7 bases, the J end by 0 bases, with 10 bases between. The CDR3 sequence is 14 residues long. Germline V gives CDR1 MDHEN, CDR2 SYDVKM. CDR3 coding DNA: TGTGCCAGCACCGTAGCGAGCTCCTACAATGAGCAGTTCTTC. This translates into CASTVASSYNEQFF.

This clone was observed a handful of times. V gene TRBV6-1 combines with J gene TRBJ2-1; D is ambiguous. Germline values: CDR1 MNHNS, CDR2 SASEGT. The CDR3 has 15 amino acids. V lost 1 base and J lost 2, with 9 bases in between. CDR3 in amino acids: CASSEEAGTYNEQFF. The CDR3 DNA reads TGTGCCAGCAGTGAAGAGGCTGGGACCTACAATGAGCAGTTCTTC.

The chain links TRBV19 to TRBJ2-7, with 7 bases fitting TRBD1. The CDR3 is 15 residues long. V was clipped by 4 bases and J by 1 base; unmatched bases: 7. In germline, CDR1 is LNHDA, CDR2 SQIVND (reference sequence). The CDR3 sequence is CASSRETGMSYEQYF. The CDR3 DNA reads TGTGCCAGTAGTAGGGAGACAGGGATGTCCTACGAGCAGTACTTC.

This sequence joins TRBV19 and TRBJ2-1; 10 bases are shared with TRBD1. The CDR3 length is 15 residues. Germline V gene sequence: CDR1 LNHDA, CDR2 SQIVND (reference sequence). The V and J ends lost 5 bases and 8 bases, in that order; junction bases with no gene match: 9. The CDR3 spells CASSSRTGGMDEQFF. CDR3 bases: TGTGCCAGTAGTTCCCGGACAGGGGGGATGGATGAGCAGTTCTTC.

V gene TRBV15 combines with J gene TRBJ2-1; no definite D call. V lost 1 base, J lost 5 bases, and 6 bases lay in between. Germline lookup yields CDR1 LNHNV and CDR2 YYDKDF (reference sequence). The CDR3 spans 13 residues. CDR3 bases: TGTGCCACCAGCAGAGGACTGGACAATGAGCAGTTCTTC. This encodes CATSRGLDNEQFF.

The chain combines TRBV4-1 with TRBJ1-1; 10 nucleotides align to TRBD1. CDR1 is MGHRA and CDR2 is YSYEKL in the germline V gene. The CDR3 length is 19 residues. V lost 0 bases to trimming and J lost 4 bases; unmatched junction nucleotides: 14. The CDR3 DNA reads as TGCGCCAGCAGCCAAGAAAAGGGGTCGACAGGGGGCATCATCACTGAAGCTTTCTTT. Its protein is CASSQEKGSTGGIITEAFF.

This clone was counted only a few times. This rearrangement joins TRBV6-6 to TRBJ1-3; weak D call: TRBD1 (6 bases). The CDR3 has 15 amino acids. Deletions cut 4 bases from V and 0 bases from J, with 10 bases between. CDR1 is MNHNY and CDR2 is SVGAGI in the germline V gene (reference sequence). The CDR3 protein is CASSSQGYSGNTIYF. The CDR3 DNA is TGTGCCAGCAGTTCACAGGGATACTCTGGAAACACCATATATTTT.

CDR3 in amino acids: CAISEGAGFQETQYF. The CDR3 bases are TGTGCCATCAGTGAGGGTGCCGGGTTCCAAGAGACCCAGTACTTC. The chain carries TRBV10-3 and TRBJ2-5; D is unclear. The CDR3 length is 15 residues. CDR1 and CDR2 from the germline V gene are ENHRY and SYGVKD. Trimming removed 2 bases at V and 1 base at J, with 11 bases between.

This clone occurred a few times. The V call is TRBV4-1, the J call TRBJ2-1, with a possible D match to TRBD2 (6 bases). The CDR3 loop spans 13 amino acids. V was shortened by 4 bases and J by 6 bases, with 10 bases between the two germline ends. Germline V CDR1 and CDR2: MGHRA, YSYEKL. Here the CDR3 reads CASSLRGLNEQFF. In DNA, the CDR3 is TGCGCCAGCAGCCTACGGGGACTCAATGAGCAGTTCTTC.

The chain recombines TRBV19 with TRBJ2-3, with 7 bases fitting TRBD2. In germline, CDR1 is LNHDA, CDR2 SQIVND (reference sequence). Losses at the gene ends were 5 bases for V and 4 bases for J; bases not matched to a gene: 12. The CDR3 is made up of 16 amino acids. The CDR3 protein is CASSRPSGNAADTQYF. CDR3 in DNA: TGTGCCAGTAGTCGCCCTAGCGGAAACGCGGCAGATACGCAGTATTTT. Supplemented by reference TRBV19 and TRBJ2-3, the full variable domain reads DGGITQSPKYLFRKEGQNVTLSCEQNLNHDAMYWYRQDPGQGLRLIYYSQIVNDFQKGDIAEGYSVSREKKESFPLTVTSAQKNPTAFYLCASSRPSGNAADTQYFGPGTRLTVL.

This clone was counted only a few times. This chain uses TRBV2 with TRBJ2-2; 7 bases align to TRBD1. The CDR3 loop spans 14 amino acids. CDR1 and CDR2 from the germline V gene are SNHLY and FYNNEI. V was pared by 8 bases and J by 6 bases, with 9 bases of the junction left unmatched. The CDR3 DNA reads as TGTGCCAGCCGTACGACAGGGCCCCCCGGGGAGCTGTTTTTT. As protein: CASRTTGPPGELFF.

J is TRBJ2-3 and V is TRBV28, with TRBD2 matching 9 bases. Germline V gene sequence: CDR1 MDHEN, CDR2 SYDVKM. The CDR3 length is 16 residues. Trimming removed 3 bases from V and 3 bases from J; junction bases left unmatched: 7. The CDR3 reads CASSFLAGTPTDTQYF. CDR3 nucleotides: TGTGCCAGCAGTTTCCTAGCGGGGACCCCAACAGATACGCAGTATTTT.

The rearrangement uses TRBV28 and TRBJ2-2; 9 nucleotides align to TRBD1. This CDR3 has 17 amino acids. Germline V gene sequence: CDR1 MDHEN, CDR2 SYDVKM. V lost 3 bases to trimming and J lost 5 bases; unmatched junction nucleotides: 10. The CDR3 protein is CASSFSGQGRGTGELFF. Here the CDR3 DNA reads TGTGCCAGCAGTTTTTCAGGACAGGGGCGGGGTACCGGGGAGCTGTTTTTT.

This clone came up a few times. The chain employs TRBV19 and TRBJ2-4; D possibly corresponds to TRBD2 (5 bases). Germline V gives CDR1 LNHDA, CDR2 SQIVND (reference sequence). V lost 3 bases and J 0 bases, leaving 12 bases between the germline ends. This CDR3 is built from 16 residues. The DNA for the CDR3 is TGTGCCAGTAGTATCATAGGGAGACTAGCCAAAAACATTCAGTACTTC. Residues: CASSIIGRLAKNIQYF.